One and the same sample provided the 10 T cell receptor beta chains below, sequenced in a study of blood T cell repertoires in COVID-19. Repertoires were generated with immunoSEQ multiplex PCR, while TCRdb's copy carries only in-frame clones and drops some. The table shows about 34,000 clones, with less than 85% occurring only once. Sequencing was performed on peripheral blood. The receptors originated from a human donor with acute or convalescent COVID-19. The donor label of this sample is uncertain.

As DNA, the CDR3 is TGCGCCAGCAGCTTGGACAGAAACACTGAAGCTTTCTTT. Amino acid sequence: CASSLDRNTEAFF. The chain is built from TRBV5-1 and TRBJ1-1, with D unresolved. Germline-derived CDR1 and CDR2 are SGHRS and YFSETQ. With 0 bases removed from V and 2 bases from J, the gap between germline ends came to 5 bases. CDR3 length: 13 amino acids.

The CDR3 DNA reads as TGTGCCAGCAGTGGGGACAGGGGAACCGGGGAGCTGTTTTTT. This sequence encodes CASSGDRGTGELFF. V usage is TRBV25-1 and J usage is TRBJ2-2; 10 nucleotides line up with TRBD1. The germline CDR1 and CDR2 sequences are MGHDK and SYGVNS. The CDR3 has 14 residues. J lost 5 bases, V lost 4 bases, and 1 base had no gene match.

The chain is built from TRBV23-1 and TRBJ2-1; D possibly corresponds to TRBD1 (5 bases). TRBV23-1 is an ORF, and what it does is uncertain. This CDR3 is built from 19 residues. Trimming removed 2 bases at V and 7 bases at J, with 27 bases between. In DNA form, the CDR3 reads TGCGCCAGCAGTCAAGTAGGGGCAGGGCGCCCATGTTTCGGGAATGAGCAGTTCTTC. This gives the protein CASSQVGAGRPCFGNEQFF.

The chain has TRBV7-9 and TRBJ2-1; D perhaps matches TRBD2 (7 bases). From germline, CDR1 is SEHNR and CDR2 FQNEAQ (reference sequence). V was pared by 9 bases and J by 0 bases, with 27 bases between. This CDR3 contains 19 residues. The CDR3 DNA reads TGTGCCAGTGGGGACACACACGAAAAGCGGGACAACTCCTACAATGAGCAGTTCTTC. Its translation: CASGDTHEKRDNSYNEQFF.

This clone was detected only once. The chain carries TRBV6-5 and TRBJ2-5, with 9 bases aligning to TRBD1. CDR1 is MNHEY, CDR2 SVGAGI, per germline. The V gene end was trimmed by 6 bases and the J gene end by 1 base; junction bases not matched to a gene: 6. The CDR3 totals 15 residues. In nucleotides, the CDR3 is TGTGCCAGCAGCTCCGGGACAGGGCTCCAAGAGACCCAGTACTTC. Translation gives CASSSGTGLQETQYF.

This clone was detected once. The chain joins TRBV7-8 to TRBJ1-1, with 8 positions matching TRBD1. From germline, CDR1 is SGHVS and CDR2 FQNEAQ. CDR3 size: 12 residues. With 5 bases clipped from V and 9 bases from J, the junction kept 5 bases outside the gene matches. CDR3: CASSPGQGQAFF. The CDR3 DNA is TGTGCCAGCAGCCCAGGACAGGGCCAAGCTTTCTTT.

This chain joins TRBV11-1 and TRBJ2-1; possible D gene TRBD2, 6 bases. With 3 bases removed from V and 8 bases from J, the gap between germline ends came to 14 bases. The CDR3 length is 14 residues. CDR1 and CDR2 from the germline V gene are SGHAT and FQDESV (reference sequence). Here the CDR3 DNA reads TGTGCCAGCAGCTTGTCTGTGACTAGTGATGAGCAGTTCTTC. This gives the protein CASSLSVTSDEQFF. The entire variable domain, with the rest obtained from reference TRBV11-1 and TRBJ2-1, is as follows: EAEVAQSPRYKITEKSQAVAFWCDPISGHATLYWYRQILGQGPELLVQFQDESVVDDSQLPKDRFSAERLKGVDSTLKIQPAELGDSAMYLCASSLSVTSDEQFFGPGTRLTVL.

This clone was counted only a few times. The chain uses TRBV5-6 and TRBJ2-7, with 7 positions matching TRBD1. The germline gives CDR1 SGHDT, CDR2 YYEEEE. The length of the CDR3 is 13 residues. Germline trimming cut 0 bases from V and 12 bases from J; bases unmatched to any gene: 9. Written as DNA, the CDR3 is TGTGCCAGCAGCTTGGAACAGGGGATGGTCCTGTACTTC. As protein: CASSLEQGMVLYF.

CDR3 loop: CSGGEGNAGNTIYF. The CDR3 DNA reads TGCAGCGGTGGGGAGGGGAACGCTGGAAACACCATATATTTT. The chain has TRBV29-1 and TRBJ1-3; D possibly corresponds to TRBD1 (5 bases). There are 14 residues in the CDR3. CDR1 and CDR2 (germline): SQVTM, ANQGSEA. V was trimmed by 7 bases and J by 2 bases, leaving 15 bases between them.

The rearrangement uses TRBV30 and TRBJ2-1; possible D gene TRBD2, 5 bases. With 1 base removed from V and 0 bases from J, the gap between germline ends came to 10 bases. The CDR3 is made up of 15 amino acids. In germline, CDR1 is GTSNPN, CDR2 SVGIG (reference sequence). The CDR3 loop is CAWSGTRHSYNEQFF. DNA for the CDR3: TGTGCCTGGAGTGGGACTCGGCACTCCTACAATGAGCAGTTCTTC.